Following are 17 T cell receptor beta chains from one sample sequenced in a study of T cell responses to AZD1222 COVID-19 vaccine. The assay was immunoSEQ multiplex PCR, and TCRdb's table has in-frame clones only and misses some. The table records 80,000 or so clones, around 85% of them present only once. The sequences come from peripheral blood, collected 28 days after the second AZD1222 dose. These receptors were obtained from an adult who received the AZD1222 COVID-19 vaccine.

This rearrangement joins TRBV5-5 to TRBJ1-1; 7 nucleotides match TRBD1. V dropped 2 bases and J dropped 4; count of bases not matched to a gene: 14. Germline V gene sequence: CDR1 SGHKS, CDR2 YYEKEE (reference sequence). The CDR3 is made up of 17 amino acids. The CDR3 DNA reads TGTGCCAGCAGCTTATATTATCGACAGGGTACACTCACTGAAGCTTTCTTT. The encoded protein is CASSLYYRQGTLTEAFF.

The gene calls are TRBV3-1 (or the pseudogene TRBV3-2) and TRBJ2-3; tentatively, D is TRBD1 or TRBD2 (6 bases each). Deletions cut 0 bases from V and 2 bases from J, with 15 bases between. Germline V lookup: CDR1 LGHDT, CDR2 YNNKEL (reference sequence). The CDR3 sequence is 17 residues long. The CDR3 DNA reads as TGTGCCAGCAGCCAAGATTTCGGGGGCTATGTCACAGATACGCAGTATTTT. It is translated as CASSQDFGGYVTDTQYF.

The J gene is TRBJ2-5, the V gene TRBV7-9; D uncertain. Deletions cut 2 bases from V and 0 bases from J, with 1 base between. Germline CDR1 and CDR2: SEHNR and FQNEAQ (reference sequence). The CDR3 is made up of 12 amino acids. The CDR3 region is CASSLNQETQYF. CDR3 DNA sequence: TGTGCCAGCAGCTTAAACCAAGAGACCCAGTACTTC.

The chain links TRBV4-1 to TRBJ2-2, with TRBD1 matching over 7 bases. V gave up 2 bases and J gave up 3 bases; unmatched junction bases: 3. CDR1 and CDR2 (germline): MGHRA, YSYEKL. This CDR3 has 15 amino acids. CDR3 bases: TGCGCCAGCAGCCAAAGACAGGGTTACACCGGGGAGCTGTTTTTT. It encodes CASSQRQGYTGELFF.

The gene calls are TRBV24-1 and TRBJ1-1; 7 nucleotides line up with TRBD1. V lost 3 bases to trimming and J lost 5 bases; unmatched junction nucleotides: 17. Germline CDR1 reads KGHDR; CDR2 reads SFDVKD. The CDR3 has 18 residues. CDR3 in amino acids: CATSDAGGGSASRTEAFF. CDR3 DNA sequence: TGTGCCACCAGTGATGCAGGGGGAGGCTCGGCGAGTAGGACTGAAGCTTTCTTT.

The V and J genes are TRBV6-5 and TRBJ2-1; D might be TRBD1 (5 bases). Trimming stripped 5 bases from V and 1 base from J, with 12 bases between. Germline-derived CDR1 and CDR2 are MNHEY and SVGAGI. This CDR3 comprises 15 residues. CDR3 coding DNA: TGTGCCAGCAGTCAGGGATACCCATCCTACAATGAGCAGTTCTTC. This gives the protein CASSQGYPSYNEQFF.

V is TRBV7-9 and J is TRBJ2-7, with D possibly TRBD1 on 6 matching bases. The germline V and J ends were trimmed by 5 bases and 3 bases, with 14 bases remaining between them. The germline gives CDR1 SEHNR, CDR2 FQNEAQ (reference sequence). This CDR3 comprises 14 residues. As DNA, the CDR3 is TGTGCCAGCAGCCCCTCAGGGGATCGCTACGAGCAGTACTTC. Translating gives CASSPSGDRYEQYF.

The V and J genes are TRBV2 and TRBJ1-5; D possibly corresponds to TRBD1 (5 bases). V lost 3 bases to trimming and J lost 7 bases, with 16 bases between them. The CDR3 consists of 15 residues. Per germline, CDR1 SNHLY and CDR2 FYNNEI. CDR3 sequence (DNA): TGTGCCAGCAGTGACGCCCACCGGGGGTCCCAGCCCCAGCATTTT. Translating it yields CASSDAHRGSQPQHF.

The chain couples TRBV27 to TRBJ1-2; D may be TRBD1 (6 bases). V lost 3 bases and J lost 6, with 11 bases in between. Germline CDR1 is MNHEY and CDR2 is SMNVEV (reference sequence). CDR3 size: 13 residues. The CDR3 coding sequence is TGTGCCAGCAGTTTCCCCGGGGGGCATGGCTACACCTTC. Protein: CASSFPGGHGYTF.

The V call is TRBV3-1 (or the pseudogene TRBV3-2), the J call TRBJ2-7; TRBD1 matches 7 bases. In germline, CDR1 is LGHDT, CDR2 YNNKEL (reference sequence). This CDR3 is 12 amino acids long. Unmatched junction bases numbered 3, after V lost 6 bases and J lost 4 bases. In nucleotides, the CDR3 is TGTGCCAGCAGTCCACAGGGGTACGAGCAGTACTTC. Its translation is CASSPQGYEQYF.

This sequence joins TRBV10-3 and TRBJ1-1, with D tentatively TRBD1 (6 bases). There are 15 residues in the CDR3. V was cut by 7 bases and J by 0 bases, with 15 bases left in between. Germline assignment: CDR1 ENHRY and CDR2 SYGVKD. The CDR3 coding sequence is TGTGCCATCAAAGGACAGCCATCTATGAACACTGAAGCTTTCTTT. Encoded protein: CAIKGQPSMNTEAFF.

This clone showed up just once. The chain couples TRBV5-6 to TRBJ2-1, with D possibly TRBD1 on 5 matching bases. The V end was cut by 0 bases, the J end by 7 bases, with 11 bases between. The germline CDR1 and CDR2 sequences are SGHDT and YYEEEE. The CDR3 is 14 residues long. The CDR3 protein is CASSLGAGPNEQFF. CDR3 DNA: TGTGCCAGCAGCTTGGGGGCAGGGCCTAATGAGCAGTTCTTC. Filled out from reference TRBV5-6 and TRBJ2-1, the complete variable domain reads DAGVTQSPTHLIKTRGQQVTLRCSPKSGHDTVSWYQQALGQGPQFIFQYYEEEERQRGNFPDRFSGHQFPNYSSELNVNALLLGDSALYLCASSLGAGPNEQFFGPGTRLTVL.

This clone came up once. The chain joins TRBV28 to TRBJ2-3, with D tentatively TRBD1 (6 bases). This CDR3 has 16 amino acids. Trimming stripped 6 bases from V and 6 bases from J, with 22 bases between. Germline-derived CDR1 and CDR2 are MDHEN and SYDVKM. The CDR3 is CASSTLGQSRADTQYF. In nucleotides, the CDR3 is TGTGCCAGCAGCACCTTAGGACAGTCGCGGGCGGATACGCAGTATTTT.

The gene calls are TRBV12-3 or TRBV12-4 and TRBJ2-7, with a weak D call TRBD2 (7 bases). The ends were cut back, 10 bases at V and 1 base at J, with 14 bases in the middle. This CDR3 contains 13 residues. CDR3 amino acids: CATTRGASYEQYF. CDR3 nucleotide sequence: TGTGCCACCACACGGGGGGCTTCCTACGAGCAGTACTTC.

The chain is built from TRBV4-1 and TRBJ2-1, with D unresolved. The CDR3 extends over 14 amino acids. Between the trimmed V and J ends, which lost 4 bases and 3 bases, there was a span of 10 bases. Per the germline V gene, CDR1 is MGHRA and CDR2 is YSYEKL. The CDR3 protein is CASSPDRNYNEQFF. The CDR3 coding sequence is TGCGCCAGCAGCCCGGACCGAAACTACAATGAGCAGTTCTTC.

The rearrangement links TRBV6-5 to TRBJ1-5; 7 nucleotides line up with TRBD1. The trim removed 6 bases at V and 4 bases at J, leaving 6 bases unmatched. CDR3 length equals 14 residues. CDR1 MNHEY and CDR2 SVGAGI come from the germline V gene. CDR3 region: CASRPTGRNQPQHF. For the CDR3, the DNA is TGTGCCAGCAGACCGACAGGGAGGAATCAGCCCCAGCATTTT.

This sequence joins TRBV12-3 or TRBV12-4 and TRBJ1-5; 7 bases line up with TRBD1. The CDR3 has 12 residues. V was clipped by 4 bases and J by 6 bases; unmatched bases: 0. The CDR3 protein is CASSWDSQPQHF. CDR3 DNA: TGTGCCAGCAGTTGGGACAGTCAGCCCCAGCATTTT.